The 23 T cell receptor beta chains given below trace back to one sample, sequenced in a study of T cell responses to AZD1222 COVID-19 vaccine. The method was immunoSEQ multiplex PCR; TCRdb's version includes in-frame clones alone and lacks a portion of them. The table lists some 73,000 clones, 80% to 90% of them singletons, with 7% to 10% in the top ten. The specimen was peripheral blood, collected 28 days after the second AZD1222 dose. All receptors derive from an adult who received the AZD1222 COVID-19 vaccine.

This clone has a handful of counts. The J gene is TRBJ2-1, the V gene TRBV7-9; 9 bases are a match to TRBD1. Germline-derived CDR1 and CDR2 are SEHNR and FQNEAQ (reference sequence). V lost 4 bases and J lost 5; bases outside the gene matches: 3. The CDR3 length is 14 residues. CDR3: CASSSTGGDNEQFF. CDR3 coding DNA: TGTGCCAGCAGCTCGACAGGGGGAGACAATGAGCAGTTCTTC. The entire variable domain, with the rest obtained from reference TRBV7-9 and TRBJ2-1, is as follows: DTGVSQNPRHKITKRGQNVTFRCDPISEHNRLYWYRQTLGQGPEFLTYFQNEAQLEKSRLLSDRFSAERPKGSFSTLEIQRTEQGDSAMYLCASSSTGGDNEQFFGPGTRLTVL.

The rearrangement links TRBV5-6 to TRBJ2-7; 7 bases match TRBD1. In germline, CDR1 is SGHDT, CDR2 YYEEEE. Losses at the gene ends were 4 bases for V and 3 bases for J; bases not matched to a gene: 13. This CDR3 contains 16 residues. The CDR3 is CASSPLPGQNFYEQYF. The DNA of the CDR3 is TGTGCCAGCAGCCCGCTCCCGGGACAGAATTTCTACGAGCAGTACTTC.

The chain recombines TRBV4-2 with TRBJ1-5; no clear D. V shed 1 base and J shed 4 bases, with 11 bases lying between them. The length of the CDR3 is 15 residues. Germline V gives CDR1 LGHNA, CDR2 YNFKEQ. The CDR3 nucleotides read TGTGCCAGCAGCCAAGCCCACAGTATGAATCAGCCCCAGCATTTT. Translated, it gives CASSQAHSMNQPQHF.

DNA for the CDR3: TGTGCCAGTAGTGCCCGACAGGGGACTTATGGCTACACCTTC. Translating gives CASSARQGTYGYTF. V gene TRBV19 combines with J gene TRBJ1-2, with 8 bases aligning to TRBD1. The germline gives CDR1 LNHDA, CDR2 SQIVND (reference sequence). Germline trimming cut 5 bases from V and 5 bases from J; bases unmatched to any gene: 7. This CDR3 is 14 amino acids long.

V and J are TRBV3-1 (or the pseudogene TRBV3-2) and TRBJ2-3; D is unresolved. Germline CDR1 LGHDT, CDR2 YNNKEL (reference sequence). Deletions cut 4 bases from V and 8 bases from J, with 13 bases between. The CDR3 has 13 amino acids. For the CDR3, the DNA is TGTGCCAGCAGCCCCCAATTTCGTGGTACGCAGTATTTT. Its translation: CASSPQFRGTQYF.

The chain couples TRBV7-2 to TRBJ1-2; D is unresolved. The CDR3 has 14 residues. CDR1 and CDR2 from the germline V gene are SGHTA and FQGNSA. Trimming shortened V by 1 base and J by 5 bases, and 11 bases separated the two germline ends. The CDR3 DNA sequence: TGTGCCAGCAGCTTAGACCGCTTATCTTATGGCTACACCTTC. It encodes CASSLDRLSYGYTF.

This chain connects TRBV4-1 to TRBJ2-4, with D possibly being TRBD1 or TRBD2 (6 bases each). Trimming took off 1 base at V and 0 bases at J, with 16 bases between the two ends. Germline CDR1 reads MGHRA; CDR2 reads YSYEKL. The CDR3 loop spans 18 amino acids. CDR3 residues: CASSQGGGLALAKNIQYF. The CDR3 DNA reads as TGCGCCAGCAGCCAAGGAGGGGGACTCGCGCTAGCCAAAAACATTCAGTACTTC.

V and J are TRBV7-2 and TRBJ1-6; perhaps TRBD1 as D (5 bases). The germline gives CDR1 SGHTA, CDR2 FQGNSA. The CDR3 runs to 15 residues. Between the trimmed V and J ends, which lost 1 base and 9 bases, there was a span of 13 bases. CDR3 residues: CASSLDVGVASPLHF. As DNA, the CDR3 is TGTGCCAGCAGCTTAGATGTGGGGGTCGCTTCACCCCTCCACTTT. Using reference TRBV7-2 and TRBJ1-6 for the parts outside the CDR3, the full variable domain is GAGVSQSPSNKVTEKGKDVELRCDPISGHTALYWYRQSLGQGLEFLIYFQGNSAPDKSGLPSDRFSAERTGGSVSTLTIQRTQQEDSAVYLCASSLDVGVASPLHFGNGTRLTVT.

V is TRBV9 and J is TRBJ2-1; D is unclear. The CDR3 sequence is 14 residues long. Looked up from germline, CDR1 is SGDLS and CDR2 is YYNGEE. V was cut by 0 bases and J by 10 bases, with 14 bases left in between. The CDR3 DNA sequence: TGTGCCAGCAGCGTAGTACCAACACATAGGGAGCAGTTCTTC. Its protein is CASSVVPTHREQFF.

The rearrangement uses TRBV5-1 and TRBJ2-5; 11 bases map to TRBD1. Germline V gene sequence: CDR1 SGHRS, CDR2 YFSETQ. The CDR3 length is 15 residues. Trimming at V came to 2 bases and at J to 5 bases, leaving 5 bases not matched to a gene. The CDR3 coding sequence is TGCGCCAGCAGCTTAGGCCGGGACAGGGGGGAGACCCAGTACTTC. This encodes CASSLGRDRGETQYF.

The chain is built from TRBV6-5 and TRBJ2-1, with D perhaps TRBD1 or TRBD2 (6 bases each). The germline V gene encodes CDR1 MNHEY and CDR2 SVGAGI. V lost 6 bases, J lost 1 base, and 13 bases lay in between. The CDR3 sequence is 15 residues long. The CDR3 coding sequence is TGTGCCAGCAGGGGACTCAGGGGTTCCTACAATGAGCAGTTCTTC. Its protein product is CASRGLRGSYNEQFF.

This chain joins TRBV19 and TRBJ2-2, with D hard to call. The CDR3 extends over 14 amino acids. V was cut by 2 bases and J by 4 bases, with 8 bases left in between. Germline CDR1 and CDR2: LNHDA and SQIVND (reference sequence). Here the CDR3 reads CASSISPPTGELFF. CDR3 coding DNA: TGTGCCAGTAGTATAAGTCCCCCCACCGGGGAGCTGTTTTTT.

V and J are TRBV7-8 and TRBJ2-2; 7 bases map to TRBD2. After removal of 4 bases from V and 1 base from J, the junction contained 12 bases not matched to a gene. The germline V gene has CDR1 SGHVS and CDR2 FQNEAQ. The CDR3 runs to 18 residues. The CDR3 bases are TGTGCCAGCAGCTCCAGTTACGCGGGAGCCGGGAACACCGGGGAGCTGTTTTTT. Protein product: CASSSSYAGAGNTGELFF.

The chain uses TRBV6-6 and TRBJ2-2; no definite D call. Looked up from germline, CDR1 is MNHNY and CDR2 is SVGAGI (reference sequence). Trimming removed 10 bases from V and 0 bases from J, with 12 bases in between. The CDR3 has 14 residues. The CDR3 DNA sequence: TGTGCCACCCGCCCCGGACCGAACACCGGGGAGCTGTTTTTT. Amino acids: CATRPGPNTGELFF.

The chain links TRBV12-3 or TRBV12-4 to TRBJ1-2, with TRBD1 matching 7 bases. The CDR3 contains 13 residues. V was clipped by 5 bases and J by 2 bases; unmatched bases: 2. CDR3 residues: CASSPTGNYGYTF. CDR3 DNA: TGTGCCAGCAGTCCGACAGGGAACTATGGCTACACCTTC.

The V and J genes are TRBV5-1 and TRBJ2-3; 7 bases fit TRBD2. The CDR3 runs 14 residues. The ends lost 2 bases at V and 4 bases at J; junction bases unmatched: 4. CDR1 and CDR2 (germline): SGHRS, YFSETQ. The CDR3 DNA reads TGCGCCAGCAGCTTTTCGGGACTATCAGATACGCAGTATTTT. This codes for CASSFSGLSDTQYF. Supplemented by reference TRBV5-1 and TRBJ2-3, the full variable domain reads KAGVTQTPRYLIKTRGQQVTLSCSPISGHRSVSWYQQTPGQGLQFLFEYFSETQRNKGNFPGRFSGRQFSNSRSEMNVSTLELGDSALYLCASSFSGLSDTQYFGPGTRLTVL.

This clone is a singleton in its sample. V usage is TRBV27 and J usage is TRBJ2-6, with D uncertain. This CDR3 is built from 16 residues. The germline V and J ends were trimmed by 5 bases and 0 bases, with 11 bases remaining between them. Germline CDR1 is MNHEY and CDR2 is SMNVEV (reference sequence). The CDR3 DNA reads TGTGCCAGCAGTCCCTGGGTAAGCTCTGGGGCCAACGTCCTGACTTTC. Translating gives CASSPWVSSGANVLTF.

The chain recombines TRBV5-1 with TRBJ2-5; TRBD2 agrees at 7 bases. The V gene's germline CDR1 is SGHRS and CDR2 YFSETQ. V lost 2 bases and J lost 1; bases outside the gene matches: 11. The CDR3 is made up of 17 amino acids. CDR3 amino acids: CASSFGRAPLLQETQYF. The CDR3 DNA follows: TGCGCCAGCAGCTTTGGGAGGGCACCACTACTCCAAGAGACCCAGTACTTC.

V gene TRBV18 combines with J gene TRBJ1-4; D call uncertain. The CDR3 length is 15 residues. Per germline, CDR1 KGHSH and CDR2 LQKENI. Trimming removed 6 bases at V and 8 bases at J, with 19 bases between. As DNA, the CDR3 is TGTGCCAGCTCCCACCCCAGGACCTCTGGAGAAAAACTGTTTTTT. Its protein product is CASSHPRTSGEKLFF.

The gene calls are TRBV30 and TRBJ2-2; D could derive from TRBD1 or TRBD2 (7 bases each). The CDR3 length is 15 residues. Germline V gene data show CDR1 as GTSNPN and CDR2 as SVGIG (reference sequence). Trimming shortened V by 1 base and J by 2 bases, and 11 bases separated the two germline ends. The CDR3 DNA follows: TGTGCCTGGAGTGGGGGAGGGGGCAACACCGGGGAGCTGTTTTTT. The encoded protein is CAWSGGGGNTGELFF.

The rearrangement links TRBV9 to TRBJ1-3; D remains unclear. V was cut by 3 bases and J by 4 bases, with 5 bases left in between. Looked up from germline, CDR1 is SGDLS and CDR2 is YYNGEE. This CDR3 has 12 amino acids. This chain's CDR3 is CASSDRGNTIYF. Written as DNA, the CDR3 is TGTGCCAGCAGCGACCGGGGAAACACCATATATTTT. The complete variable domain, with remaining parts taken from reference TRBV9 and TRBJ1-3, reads DSGVTQTPKHLITATGQRVTLRCSPRSGDLSVYWYQQSLDQGLQFLIQYYNGEERAKGNILERFSAQQFPDLHSELNLSSLELGDSALYFCASSDRGNTIYFGEGSWLTVV.

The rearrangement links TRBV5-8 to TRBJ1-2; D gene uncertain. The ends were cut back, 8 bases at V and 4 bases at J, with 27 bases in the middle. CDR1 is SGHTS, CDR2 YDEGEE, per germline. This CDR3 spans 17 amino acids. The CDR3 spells CARKTLRDPAPSYGYTF. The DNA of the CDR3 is TGTGCCAGGAAAACCCTCCGAGACCCCGCGCCCTCCTATGGCTACACCTTC.

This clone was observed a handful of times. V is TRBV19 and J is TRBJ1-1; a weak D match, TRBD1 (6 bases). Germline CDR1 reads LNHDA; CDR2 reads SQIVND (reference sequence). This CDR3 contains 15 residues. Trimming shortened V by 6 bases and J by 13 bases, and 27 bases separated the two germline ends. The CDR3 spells CASSPLGAGAPEDFF. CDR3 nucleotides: TGTGCCAGTAGCCCCCTGGGGGCAGGGGCCCCTGAGGATTTCTTT.